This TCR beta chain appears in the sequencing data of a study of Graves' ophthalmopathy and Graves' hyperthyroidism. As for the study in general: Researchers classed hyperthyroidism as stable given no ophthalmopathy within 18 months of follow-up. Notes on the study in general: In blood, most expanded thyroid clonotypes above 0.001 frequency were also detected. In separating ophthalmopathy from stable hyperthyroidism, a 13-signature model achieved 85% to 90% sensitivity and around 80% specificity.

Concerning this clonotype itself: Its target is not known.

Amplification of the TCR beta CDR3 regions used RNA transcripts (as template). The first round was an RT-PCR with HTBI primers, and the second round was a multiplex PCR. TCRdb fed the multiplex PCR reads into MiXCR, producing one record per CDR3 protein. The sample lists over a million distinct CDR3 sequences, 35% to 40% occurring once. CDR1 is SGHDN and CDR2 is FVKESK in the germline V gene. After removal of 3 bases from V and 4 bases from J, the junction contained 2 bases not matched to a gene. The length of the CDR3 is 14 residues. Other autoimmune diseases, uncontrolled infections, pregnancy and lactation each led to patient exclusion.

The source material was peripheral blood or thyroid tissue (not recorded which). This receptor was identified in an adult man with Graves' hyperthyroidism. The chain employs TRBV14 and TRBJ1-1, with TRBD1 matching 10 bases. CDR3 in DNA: TGTGCCAGCAGCCAGAGGACAGGGGGCACTGAAGCTTTCTTT. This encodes CASSQRTGGTEAFF.